The 6 T cell receptor beta chains below all came from one sample that was sequenced in a study of shared clonotypes between healthy human individuals. Here immunoSEQ multiplex PCR was the method, and the copy in TCRdb shows in-frame clones only, minus some. The sample includes about a million clones, approximately 77% of them seen just once. The specimen sequenced was memory CD4+ T cells from PBMCs. Sample subset: CD45RA-negative fraction. Receptors originate from a man aged 18 to 29 in good health. Some clones in this sample may be carry-over from other donors' samples.

Only one count was recorded for this clone. The chain couples TRBV5-1 to TRBJ1-5; tentatively, D is TRBD1 (5 bases). This CDR3 is built from 14 residues. The germline CDR1 and CDR2 sequences are SGHRS and YFSETQ. V gave up 3 bases and J gave up 6 bases, with 13 bases separating them. Here the CDR3 reads CASSSSGDGQPQHF. The CDR3 DNA follows: TGCGCCAGCAGCTCGTCGGGGGATGGTCAGCCCCAGCATTTT.

This clone was detected only once. The chain has TRBV5-1 and TRBJ1-4; D gene uncertain. V gave up 0 bases and J gave up 0 bases, with 6 bases separating them. This CDR3 has 15 residues. Germline V gene lookup returns CDR1 SGHRS and CDR2 YFSETQ. The CDR3 protein is CASSLGRSTNEKLFF. Written as DNA, the CDR3 is TGCGCCAGCAGCTTGGGGCGTTCAACTAATGAAAAACTGTTTTTT.

This clone was recorded once. The genes are TRBV28 and TRBJ1-2; tentative D call: TRBD1 (6 bases). Germline CDR1 reads MDHEN; CDR2 reads SYDVKM. The germline V and J ends were trimmed by 6 bases and 5 bases, with 16 bases remaining between them. The CDR3 loop spans 14 amino acids. In nucleotides, the CDR3 is TGTGCCAGCAGCCCCCCCTTTAGGGGGTATGGCTACACCTTC. This sequence encodes CASSPPFRGYGYTF.

The rearrangement uses TRBV2 and TRBJ2-3, with TRBD2 identical over 9 bases. Germline CDR1 SNHLY, CDR2 FYNNEI. The CDR3 sequence is 14 residues long. Germline trimming cut 5 bases from V and 8 bases from J; bases unmatched to any gene: 8. CDR3 nucleotide sequence: TGTGCCAGCAGTATCCAAAATAGCGGGAGTACGCAGTATTTT. Protein product: CASSIQNSGSTQYF.

This chain connects TRBV10-2 to TRBJ2-7, with TRBD1 identical over 11 bases. The V gene's germline CDR1 is WSHSY and CDR2 SAAADI. Germline trimming cut 7 bases from V and 2 bases from J; bases unmatched to any gene: 4. The CDR3 has 14 amino acids. CDR3: CASTSDRGPYEQYF. In nucleotides, the CDR3 is TGCGCCAGCACCTCGGACAGGGGGCCCTACGAGCAGTACTTC.

V and J are TRBV14 and TRBJ1-2; D is perhaps TRBD1 (6 bases). The V end was cut by 2 bases, the J end by 3 bases, with 10 bases between. Germline V gene sequence: CDR1 SGHDN, CDR2 FVKESK. This CDR3 spans 14 amino acids. The CDR3 reads CASSQTQGYYGYTF. The DNA of the CDR3 is TGTGCCAGCAGCCAAACCCAGGGGTACTATGGCTACACCTTC.